The rows below give T cell receptor beta chains drawn from one sample of a study of blood T cell repertoires in COVID-19. Profiled with immunoSEQ multiplex PCR; TCRdb holds only in-frame clones, not every one. This table has 270,000 or so clones, 86% appearing once. The sample consisted of peripheral blood. These receptors were obtained from a woman in her twenties or thirties with COVID-19, enrolled during active disease. The CDR3 runs from the conserved cysteine through the conserved F or W. D genes are given only for firm matches. A row's size may be missing; if present it is once, few, many or a size class.

CASSFGGALKMNTEAFF | TGTGCCAGCAGCTTTGGGGGCGCCTTAAAGATGAACACTGAAGCTTTCTTT | NA | TRBJ1-1 | NA | TRBV5-4
CASSQLAGAAGELFF | TGTGCCAGCAGCCAACTAGCGGGGGCCGCCGGGGAGCTGTTTTTT | TRBD2 | TRBJ2-2 | NA | TRBV6-5
CSVMGADTQYF | TGCAGCGTCATGGGGGCGGATACGCAGTATTTT | NA | TRBJ2-3 | NA | TRBV29-1
CATAGRNVGNTIYF | TGTGCGACCGCGGGGCGAAATGTAGGAAACACCATATATTTT | NA | TRBJ1-3 | NA | TRBV6-5
CATSREVGGARLTQYF | TGTGCCACCAGCAGAGAGGTAGGGGGCGCGAGGCTTACGCAGTATTTT | TRBD1 | TRBJ2-3 | NA | TRBV15
CASSRSGGGLGPKNIQYF | TGTGCCAGCAGTCGTAGCGGGGGAGGCCTTGGGCCCAAAAACATTCAGTACTTC | TRBD2 | TRBJ2-4 | NA | TRBV28
CASSTIAGGLNEQFF | TGTGCCAGTAGTACCATAGCGGGGGGGCTCAATGAGCAGTTCTTC | TRBD2 | TRBJ2-1 | NA | TRBV19
CASSPQDLDTQYF | TGTGCCAGCTCACCACAGGACTTAGATACGCAGTATTTT | NA | TRBJ2-3 | few | TRBV18
CASSLWSGTSYNEQFF | TGTGCCAGCAGCTTATGGAGCGGAACTTCCTACAATGAGCAGTTCTTC | NA | TRBJ2-1 | NA | TRBV7-2
CASSPPGRVAAYNEQFF | TGCGCCAGCAGCCCACCCGGGCGGGTAGCTGCCTACAATGAGCAGTTCTTC | NA | TRBJ2-1 | NA | TRBV5-1
CASSLGAGGPETQYF | TGTGCCAGCAGCTTAGGGGCGGGGGGACCAGAGACCCAGTACTTC | TRBD2 | TRBJ2-5 | NA | TRBV11-2
CASSSAAAAGTEAFF | TGTGCCAGCAGTTCTGCAGCGGCGGCGGGCACTGAAGCTTTCTTT | NA | TRBJ1-1 | NA | TRBV6-5
CASRVNGSQETQYF | TGTGCCAGCCGGGTTAATGGCAGCCAAGAGACCCAGTACTTC | NA | TRBJ2-5 | NA | TRBV21-1
CASQTTGVFGNIQYF | TGTGCCAGTCAGACGACAGGGGTGTTCGGAAACATTCAGTACTTC | TRBD1 | TRBJ2-4 | once | TRBV19
CASRATGQGNQPQHF | TGTGCCAGCAGAGCGACAGGGCAGGGCAATCAGCCCCAGCATTTT | TRBD1 | TRBJ1-5 | NA | TRBV2
CASSQERGGPIRDEQFF | TGTGCCAGCAGCCAGGAGCGGGGGGGCCCTATTCGGGATGAGCAGTTCTTC | TRBD2 | TRBJ2-1 | NA | TRBV14
CASSPNRTRRLSGNTIYF | TGTGCCAGCAGCCCAAATCGGACTAGGAGGCTCTCTGGAAACACCATATATTTT | NA | TRBJ1-3 | NA | TRBV7-8
CASSRTGGRDGYTF | TGTGCCAGCAGTAGGACAGGGGGCAGGGATGGCTACACCTTC | TRBD1 | TRBJ1-2 | once | TRBV2
CATSRDRDREKPLHF | TGTGCCACCAGCAGAGACAGGGACAGGGAAAAACCCCTCCACTTT | TRBD1 | TRBJ1-6 | NA | TRBV15
CSVELGHEQYF | TGCAGCGTTGAACTAGGCCACGAGCAGTACTTC | NA | TRBJ2-7 | NA | TRBV29-1
CASSFRGTGELFF | TGTGCCAGCAGTTTTCGGGGGACCGGGGAGCTGTTTTTT | NA | TRBJ2-2 | NA | TRBV28
CASSPSAAPINEKLFF | TGTGCCAGCAGCCCCAGTGCGGCACCTATTAATGAAAAACTGTTTTTT | NA | TRBJ1-4 | NA | TRBV7-6
CASALLIGSMNTEAFF | TGTGCTAGTGCCCTACTTATCGGGAGCATGAACACTGAAGCTTTCTTT | NA | TRBJ1-1 | few | TRBV12-5
CASSLTGTAIYGYTF | TGTGCCAGCAGTCTAACCGGGACAGCAATCTATGGCTACACCTTC | TRBD1 | TRBJ1-2 | NA | TRBV6-4
CASSYSTDPGELFF | TGTGCCAGCAGTTACTCTACAGATCCCGGGGAGCTGTTTTTT | NA | TRBJ2-2 | NA | TRBV6-5
CASSPGLGDMEPQHF | TGTGCCAGCAGCCCCGGTTTGGGGGACATGGAGCCCCAGCATTTT | NA | TRBJ1-5 | NA | TRBV7-9
CASSPYGTQGQETQYF | TGTGCCAGCAGTCCTTACGGGACACAGGGACAAGAGACCCAGTACTTC | NA | TRBJ2-5 | NA | TRBV27
CASSPRTAINEKLFF | TGTGCCAGCAGCCCCCGGACAGCAATTAATGAAAAACTGTTTTTT | NA | TRBJ1-4 | NA | TRBV5-5
CASSQETGGGYEQYF | TGCGCCAGCAGCCAAGAGACGGGGGGGGGATACGAGCAGTACTTC | TRBD2 | TRBJ2-7 | NA | TRBV4-1
CATSRGGGTGNTIYF | TGTGCCACCAGCAGAGGGGGGGGGACTGGAAACACCATATATTTT | NA | TRBJ1-3 | NA | TRBV15
CASSPLPGQGTYEQYF | TGTGCCAGCAGCCCGCTGCCGGGACAGGGTACCTACGAGCAGTACTTC | TRBD1 | TRBJ2-7 | NA | TRBV7-9
CASRLQGYSTDTQYF | TGTGCCAGCAGACTACAGGGGTATAGCACAGATACGCAGTATTTT | TRBD1 | TRBJ2-3 | NA | TRBV6-5
CASSLGGTWGVETQYF | TGTGCCAGCAGCTTGGGAGGGACCTGGGGGGTGGAGACCCAGTACTTC | NA | TRBJ2-5 | NA | TRBV5-4
CATSEQGTNYGYTF | TGTGCCACCAGTGAACAGGGGACTAACTATGGCTACACCTTC | TRBD1 | TRBJ1-2 | once | TRBV24-1
CASDLFAGGATDTQYF | TGCGCCAGCGACCTTTTTGCGGGGGGGGCCACAGATACGCAGTATTTT | TRBD2 | TRBJ2-3 | NA | TRBV10-2
CASSYRGSYEQYF | TGTGCCAGCAGTTACAGGGGCTCCTACGAGCAGTACTTC | TRBD1 | TRBJ2-7 | NA | TRBV27
CASSLKAGADTQYF | TGCGCCAGCAGCTTGAAGGCGGGGGCAGATACGCAGTATTTT | TRBD2 | TRBJ2-3 | NA | TRBV5-1
CASSIEAGVPGELFF | TGTGCCAGTAGTATTGAGGCAGGGGTGCCCGGGGAGCTGTTTTTT | NA | TRBJ2-2 | NA | TRBV19
CASGLVVGGPSSYNEQFF | TGTGCTAGTGGTTTGGTCGTCGGGGGGCCATCGTCCTACAATGAGCAGTTCTTC | NA | TRBJ2-1 | NA | TRBV12-5
CASSPRGGTEAFF | TGTGCCAGCAGTCCCAGGGGTGGAACTGAAGCTTTCTTT | NA | TRBJ1-1 | NA | TRBV6-6
CSARVENTIYF | TGCAGTGCTAGAGTAGAAAACACCATATATTTT | NA | TRBJ1-3 | few | TRBV20-1
CASSLSGGETQYF | TGTGCCAGCAGTTTATCTGGGGGGGAGACCCAGTACTTC | NA | TRBJ2-5 | NA | TRBV27
CASSRGTNSNQPQHF | TGCGCCAGCAGCCGTGGGACAAATAGCAATCAGCCCCAGCATTTT | NA | TRBJ1-5 | NA | TRBV4-1
CASSLDRYSGNTIYF | TGCGCCAGCAGCTTGGACAGGTACTCAGGAAACACCATATATTTT | NA | TRBJ1-3 | NA | TRBV5-1
CASSLGATWTGETQYF | TGTGCCAGCAGCTTGGGTGCCACTTGGACAGGGGAGACCCAGTACTTC | TRBD1 | TRBJ2-5 | NA | TRBV5-6
CASSIRLGGVYEQYF | TGTGCCAGCAGCATACGTTTAGGGGGGGTCTACGAGCAGTACTTC | NA | TRBJ2-7 | NA | TRBV7-6
CASSLDTGKATEAFF | TGTGCCAGCAGCTTAGATACAGGGAAGGCAACTGAAGCTTTCTTT | NA | TRBJ1-1 | NA | TRBV11-2
CASSLGQGSAYEQYF | TGTGCCAGCAGTCTGGGACAGGGGAGCGCCTACGAGCAGTACTTC | TRBD1 | TRBJ2-7 | many | TRBV13
CASINPRGQGFPNTEAFF | TGTGCCAGCATCAACCCAAGGGGGCAGGGATTCCCGAACACTGAAGCTTTCTTT | NA | TRBJ1-1 | NA | TRBV21-1
CASSQRISTLSYEQYF | TGTGCCAGCAGCCAGCGGATTAGTACCCTCTCCTACGAGCAGTACTTC | NA | TRBJ2-7 | NA | TRBV3-1/TRBV3-2
CATSDFRFGDEQYF | TGTGCCACCAGTGATTTTAGGTTCGGGGACGAGCAGTACTTC | NA | TRBJ2-7 | NA | TRBV24-1
CASSGTGVKRLFF | TGTGCCAGCAGCGGGACGGGGGTGAAAAGACTGTTTTTT | NA | TRBJ1-4 | NA | TRBV9
CASSLAGVQFF | TGCGCCAGCAGCTTGGCGGGGGTACAGTTCTTC | NA | TRBJ2-1 | NA | TRBV5-1
CASAGGVNEQYF | TGCGCCAGCGCCGGGGGAGTTAACGAGCAGTACTTC | NA | TRBJ2-7 | NA | TRBV5-1
CASHRGSAYGYTF | TGTGCCAGTCACAGGGGTTCCGCCTATGGCTACACCTTC | TRBD1 | TRBJ1-2 | NA | TRBV6-6